This T cell receptor beta chain originates from a study of T-cell memory formation after mild COVID-19. As for the study in general: Largely donor-specific TCR clusters were found.

Comments on this clonotype: Its antigen is as yet unknown.

CDR3 length: 16 residues. V gave up 0 bases and J gave up 4 bases; unmatched junction bases: 9. Germline values: CDR1 SGHTA, CDR2 FQGNSA. TCRdb reanalysed the 5' RACE reads using MiXCR and keeps one entry per CDR3 protein. This table has roughly 250,000 distinct CDR3 sequences, roughly 15% appearing once. Study-wide results and caveats: Whereas later expanders leaned CD4+, clones contracting day 15 to 85 showed a balanced CD4/CD8 makeup. Within pre-infection memory, some responding clones were found, suggesting cross-reactive memory joined. Second-wave clones with a day 37 peak had unconfirmed SARS-CoV-2 specificity.

Material for sequencing was PBMCs or a T cell subset sorted from them (not recorded which). The chain is built from TRBV7-2 and TRBJ2-7; the match to TRBD1 covers 7 bases. This receptor was obtained from a man younger than 35 who had mild COVID-19 (a few samples of this study predate the infection). Cell type and time point are not known. The CDR3 loop reads CASSLARQGEGYEQYF. In DNA, the CDR3 is TGTGCCAGCAGCTTAGCGCGGCAGGGGGAAGGGTACGAGCAGTACTTC.